What follows is one T cell receptor (beta chain) and its context. This clone was observed a single time. Its antigen remains unidentified. No much larger clone exists at a distance of one base, and base qualities are not known. These data come from a study of blood T cell repertoires in COVID-19 (TCRdb year 2020). In terms of the full investigation: Samples from collaborators originated in the United States, Italy and Spain and spanned both the acute and convalescent phases of COVID-19. Sample metadata almost always included a de-identified subject ID, COVID-19 status, age in years and sex. Where HLA class I and class II types were available, the types were taken from metadata supplied by the sample provider, not from assay-based typing. Samples were obtained from the ongoing ImmuneRACE study (first 160 participants) and from about 1,300 subjects provided by 6 global collaborators. The material from the prospective study consisted of cDNA or gDNA derived from T cells, B-cell-depleted T cells, or PBMCs. The dataset comprised deeply sampled blood TCRbeta repertoires from subjects exposed to, actively infected with, or recovered from COVID-19. The repertoires were made available in a free public database intended to serve as a resource for research on the immune response to SARS-CoV-2.

TCRbeta CDR3 regions were amplified from genomic DNA by means of the immunoSEQ Assay, a bias-controlled multiplex PCR. In the paper's pipeline: The number of nucleated cells in each sample was estimated by amplification of reference gene primers within the assay. Sequence reads were collapsed and filtered to measure the absolute abundance of every unique TCRbeta CDR3 rearrangement. Productive Simpson clonality was computed per sample as the square root of Simpson's diversity index over productive rearrangements. The immuneACCESS repertoire file appears here via TCRdb, limited to in-frame rearrangements. These files lack a portion of the clones; in checked studies, under half of the deficit traces to unresolved V genes, and the cause of the others is not known. The DNA was the basis for D and trimming; V, J and clone size are from that table. This sample gives 200,000 to 300,000 clones in total; around 80% of them show up just once. The top ten constitute under 5.5% of the sample.

Collaborating institutions collected whole blood in K2EDTA tubes following their own protocols. For TCRbeta analysis, collaborators shipped samples as frozen whole blood, isolated PBMCs, or DNA extracted from either of those sample types. Results the study describes overall, beyond this receptor: Clinical and demographic metadata were provided uncurated, with the amount varying by source and participant.

Reading from cysteine to phenylalanine, the CDR3 counts 16 amino acids. Of the read, only the CDR3 DNA is kept; its 48 bases are in frame from base 1. CDR1 and CDR2 were assigned from the germline V gene as MDHEN and SYDVKM. Trimming takes 6 bases off V and 5 bases off J; junction bases not matched to a gene: 10. The material sequenced was peripheral blood. The sequence joins TRBV28 to TRBJ1-5, with TRBD1 identical over 10 junction bases. This clonotype originated in a man in his sixties with acute or convalescent COVID-19. The CDR3 here reads CASSSPRGTGDQPQHF. Read as DNA, the sequence is TGTGCCAGCAGCTCACCTAGGGGGACAGGGGATCAGCCCCAGCATTTT.